The T cell receptor beta chain under discussion was sequenced for a study of blood T cell repertoires in COVID-19. At the level of the study: There were acute and convalescent COVID-19 samples, and they came from the United States, Italy and Spain. Nucleic acid was either cDNA or gDNA, and it came from T cells, B-cell-depleted T cells, or PBMCs.

The authors' processing: Cell counts per sample came from amplifying reference gene primers. The data were produced by immunoSEQ multiplex PCR, yet TCRdb's version contains in-frame clones alone and is incomplete. Clone size and V and J calls were adopted from that table, with D and trimming inferred from the DNA. The table includes approximately 71,000 clones, roughly 85% detected once. CDR1 and CDR2 (germline): ENHRY, SYGVKD. CDR3 length: 15 amino acids. Trimming stripped 6 bases from V and 2 bases from J, with 14 bases between. Specimen: peripheral blood. The sequence came from a man aged 55 to 69 with active or convalescent COVID-19. The chain carries TRBV10-3 and TRBJ1-3, with D maybe TRBD1 (5 bases). In DNA form, the CDR3 reads TGTGCCATCAGACCCCGGACGGGGGCTGGAAACACCATATATTTT. Amino acids: CAIRPRTGAGNTIYF.